A selection of T cell receptor beta chains follows, all from one sample in a study of T cells after yellow fever vaccination. TCRdb re-called the 5' RACE reads with MiXCR, one entry per CDR3 protein. Altogether about 550,000 distinct CDR3 sequences are present, roughly 19% being singletons, with the ten largest covering roughly an eighth. The specimen comprised PBMCs, sampled 15 days after the yellow fever booster vaccination. The receptors derive from a man younger than 40 who received the YFV17D yellow fever vaccine. The conserved cysteine and the conserved F or W are not part of the CDR3 here. Not all rows give a size; the values are once, few, many and, for expanded clones, a class.

v_gene	abundance	j_gene	CDR3aa
TRBV28	many	TRBJ2-3	AAPGLGSSTDTQY
TRBV2	-	TRBJ2-1	ASRRAGGPGNEQF
TRBV6-2/TRBV6-3	few	TRBJ1-2	ASRPDRAQLNYGYT
TRBV28	-	TRBJ2-1	ASSLSEFNEQF
TRBV7-2	-	TRBJ2-6	ASSWTGPSGANVLT
TRBV6-5	-	TRBJ2-7	ASSYSILAEHYEQY
TRBV10-3	many	TRBJ2-7	AISDPTDRAYEQY
TRBV3-1	few	TRBJ2-4	ASSHIDTGGSNIQY
TRBV6-6	-	TRBJ2-1	ASVKGAGEQF
TRBV5-5	few	TRBJ2-7	ASSSTWGESYEQY
TRBV12-3/TRBV12-4	-	TRBJ2-7	ASSPGGFHEQY
TRBV7-2	few	TRBJ2-7	ASSQDRDAYEQY
TRBV10-3	-	TRBJ1-5	AISEQGLGQPQH
TRBV20-1	-	TRBJ2-5	SAPTGGETQY
TRBV12-3/TRBV12-4	-	TRBJ2-7	ASSRSGRLAYEQY
TRBV7-9	few	TRBJ2-7	ASRRGGGVYEQY